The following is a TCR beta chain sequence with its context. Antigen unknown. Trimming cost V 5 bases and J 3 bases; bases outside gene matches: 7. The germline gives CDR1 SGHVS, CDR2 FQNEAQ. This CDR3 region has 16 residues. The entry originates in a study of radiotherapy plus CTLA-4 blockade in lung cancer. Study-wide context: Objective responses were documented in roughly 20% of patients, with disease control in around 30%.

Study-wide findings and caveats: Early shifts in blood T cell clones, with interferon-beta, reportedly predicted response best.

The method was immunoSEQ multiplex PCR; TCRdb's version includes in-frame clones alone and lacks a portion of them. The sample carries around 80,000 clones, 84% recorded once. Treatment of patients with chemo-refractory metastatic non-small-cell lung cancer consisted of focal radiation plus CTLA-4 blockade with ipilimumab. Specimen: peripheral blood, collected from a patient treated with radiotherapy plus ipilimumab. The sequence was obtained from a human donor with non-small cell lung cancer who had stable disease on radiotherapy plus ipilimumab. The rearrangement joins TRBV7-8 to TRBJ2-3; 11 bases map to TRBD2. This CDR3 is CASSPFTSGGTDTQYF. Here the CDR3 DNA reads TGTGCCAGCAGCCCTTTCACTAGCGGGGGAACAGATACGCAGTATTTT.